The source of this T cell receptor (beta chain) is a study of blood T cell repertoires in COVID-19. Profiled with immunoSEQ multiplex PCR; TCRdb holds only in-frame clones, not every one. The sample includes around 250,000 clones, over 75% seen only once; the top ten take 8% to 9.5%. The specimen was peripheral blood. This receptor was identified in a human donor in a cohort sampled during active COVID-19.

Here the CDR3 reads CASSLLGVREKLFF. The DNA of the CDR3 is TGCGCCAGCAGCTTGCTCGGGGTGAGGGAAAAACTGTTTTTT. V is TRBV5-1 and J is TRBJ1-4; D ambiguous. The germline V gene encodes CDR1 SGHRS and CDR2 YFSETQ. V lost 1 base and J 8 bases, leaving 12 bases between the germline ends. This CDR3 spans 14 amino acids.